The present T cell receptor (beta chain) was sequenced within a study of blood T cells in healthy people across ages. Using a J-beta primer mix together with a sample-barcoded 5' primer, a second PCR was run for 7 to 11 cycles. One entry per CDR3 protein, called by TCRdb with MiXCR from the 5' RACE reads. The sample has more than 500,000 distinct CDR3 sequences; 27% are singletons. This clonotype occurred a few times. Germline V CDR1 and CDR2: KGHSH, LQKENI. The V gene lost 3 bases and the J gene lost 2 bases, with 10 bases spanning the gap. The CDR3 is 14 residues long. These data also featured in a second study, about T cells of mothers and their children.

The chain employs TRBV18 and TRBJ1-1; D is unresolved. The material sequenced was blood. This receptor was identified in a boy aged 2 to 9 in good health. CDR3 coding DNA: TGTGCCAGCTCACCGTCGGCTGGAAACACTGAAGCTTTCTTT. It translates to CASSPSAGNTEAFF.